The source of this TCR beta chain is a study of T cells in severe cutaneous drug reactions (dated by TCRdb to about 2019). Broadly, across the study: Patients were recruited between 2011 and 2018 from Taiwan, Thailand and a European registry network. Patients in either the acute or the recovery stage provided biological samples, such as blister fluids/cells and PBMC. The Naranjo algorithm and the ALDEN drug causality algorithm were used to assign the culprit drug. The study paired bulk TCR sequencing with single-cell sequencing, quantitative PCR validation, functional assays and transgenic mouse experiments. Only patients with a probable or definite SJS/TEN or DRESS diagnosis by RegiSCAR criteria were enrolled. The libraries were made with iRepertoire multiplex PCR, and the authors referred to a comparison in which iRepertoire and 5' RACE methods, with or without UMI, captured abundant clonotypes to a similar degree. Study-wide findings and limitations: TRBV12-4 usage was strongly increased in CBZ-SJS/TEN patients, averaging around 35% in blister cells and approximately 5% in PBMC. A public TCRbeta CDR3 was found in all seven CBZ-SJS/TEN blister samples (mean roughly 14%) but was undetectable or scarce in tolerant-control and healthy-donor PBMC. According to the authors, further study is still needed to determine whether the public TCR generalizes to SJS/TEN caused by other drugs.

A count is missing, but by frequency this clonotype is large (0.1 to 1%). Its antigen specificity is not known. For both bulk and single-cell sequencing, libraries were prepared with the iRepertoire multiplex PCR system and TCR subtype-specific primers. Multiplex PCR using primers aimed at the V, D and J gene regions produced the bulk TCR beta libraries. Bulk TCR library preparation used roughly 95-500 ng of RNA per sample as input. An Illumina MiSeq was used to sequence the bulk TCR beta amplicons. On the authors' methods: Sample misassignments and low-quality sequencing reads were filtered out during quality control steps. The amino acids lying between the V-gene Y[YFLI]C motif and the J-segment [FW]GXGT motif were defined as CDR3. TRBV and TRBJ gene assignments and CDR3 clonotypes followed the IMGT database. Per-sample TRBV expression was normalized to the mean of the same gene in PBMC from some 40 healthy donors. Each CDR3 protein sequence appears as one entry after TCRdb reprocessed the reads, and no DNA is included. The V and J calls and clone size come from TCRdb's table, not from the authors' own analysis. The sample's clone listing holds some 1,400 distinct CDR3 sequences. The ten most abundant clones make up about 50% of the sample.

Its CDR3 holds 14 amino acids, cysteine through phenylalanine. This entry has no DNA. Sequenced donors were patients with carbamazepine-induced Stevens-Johnson syndrome or toxic epidermal necrolysis (CBZ-SJS/TEN). To search for drug-specific clonotypes, the T cell receptor repertoires of patients with drug-induced severe cutaneous adverse reactions were profiled by next-generation sequencing. RNA was isolated either from blister cells of skin lesions or from peripheral blood mononuclear cells. The sequenced sample was cells from a skin blister. According to the study, the label for this sample's cell subset or site signals: unsorted cells from skin lesion blisters. The V and J segments used are TRBV12-3 or TRBV12-4 and TRBJ1-1; TCRdb outputs TRBD1, but without DNA this stays unchecked. This TCR came from a human donor with a severe cutaneous adverse drug reaction. The CDR3 region has the sequence CASSWGGQAGKAFF.